The 30 T cell receptor beta chains presented below share a single source sample, sequenced in a study of patients and donors after allogeneic stem cell transplantation. Each CDR3 protein gets one entry after TCRdb re-called the RT-PCR reads with MiXCR. The sample contains almost 90,000 distinct CDR3 sequences, 5% of which appear only once. Source material: blood, either unsorted or a sorted T cell fraction (not recorded which). The receptors here all came from a human donor who was either an allogeneic HSCT recipient or a stem cell or donor lymphocyte infusion donor (not recorded which). It is not recorded whose cells these are; they may come from a transplant donor.

This clonotype has at least ten counts. The rearrangement uses TRBV12-3 or TRBV12-4 and TRBJ1-5; D is possibly TRBD1 (5 bases). This CDR3 has 14 amino acids. V was pared by 3 bases and J by 6 bases, with 12 bases between. The CDR3 DNA reads TGTGCCAGCAGTTTCCAACAGGCAGGTCAGCCCCAGCATTTT. Translation: CASSFQQAGQPQHF.

At least ten counts were recorded for this clonotype. The chain joins TRBV4-2 to TRBJ2-2, with 7 bases that match TRBD1. Germline V gene sequence: CDR1 LGHNA, CDR2 YNFKEQ. With V trimmed by 3 bases and J by 3 bases, 7 bases remained unmatched. The CDR3 covers 16 residues. In nucleotides, the CDR3 is TGTGCCAGCAGCCAGGAGATAGGGGGCGACACCGGGGAGCTGTTTTTT. This codes for CASSQEIGGDTGELFF.

This clonotype appeared many times. V gene TRBV3-1 combines with J gene TRBJ2-3, with 8 nucleotides matching TRBD2. The ends lost 1 base at V and 1 base at J; junction bases unmatched: 4. This CDR3 is built from 16 residues. Germline V gene lookup returns CDR1 LGHDT and CDR2 YNNKEL (reference sequence). CDR3 in amino acids: CASSQGPAGGTDTQYF. The CDR3 DNA reads TGTGCCAGCAGCCAAGGTCCAGCGGGGGGCACAGATACGCAGTATTTT.

This clonotype has ten or more counts. The chain links TRBV5-1 to TRBJ2-7; weak D call: TRBD2 (6 bases). V was cut by 2 bases and J by 4 bases, with 16 bases left in between. Germline CDR1 reads SGHRS; CDR2 reads YFSETQ. This CDR3 is built from 15 residues. Here the CDR3 DNA reads TGCGCCAGCAGCTTTGGGGGGTCAGGATCTTACGAGCAGTACTTC. It codes for CASSFGGSGSYEQYF.

Many counts were recorded for this clonotype. This rearrangement joins TRBV9 to TRBJ1-3, with D unresolved. CDR3 size: 13 residues. Germline V gene data show CDR1 as SGDLS and CDR2 as YYNGEE. V was pared by 0 bases and J by 4 bases, with 5 bases between. DNA for the CDR3: TGTGCCAGCAGCGTAGTACCAGGAAACACCATATATTTT. Its protein product is CASSVVPGNTIYF.

This clonotype has a handful of counts. The V and J genes are TRBV11-3 and TRBJ1-3; D gene unclear. The CDR3 is 13 amino acids. The V end was cut by 4 bases, the J end by 4 bases, with 8 bases between. CDR1 SGHNT and CDR2 YENEEA come from the germline V gene. The CDR3 is CASSSEQGNTIYF. Here the CDR3 DNA reads TGTGCCAGCAGCTCCGAACAGGGAAACACCATATATTTT. Supplemented by reference TRBV11-3 and TRBJ1-3, the full variable domain reads EAGVVQSPRYKIIEKKQPVAFWCNPISGHNTLYWYLQNLGQGPELLIRYENEEAVDDSQLPKDRFSAERLKGVDSTLKIQPAELGDSAVYLCASSSEQGNTIYFGEGSWLTVV.

The chain recombines TRBV3-1 with TRBJ2-1; D may be TRBD1 or TRBD2 (5 bases each). V lost 4 bases to trimming and J lost 6 bases, with 16 bases between them. Germline CDR1 reads LGHDT; CDR2 reads YNNKEL (reference sequence). This CDR3 has 15 residues. The CDR3 loop reads CASSRRDPRANEQFF. In DNA form, the CDR3 reads TGTGCCAGCAGCCGAAGGGACCCACGGGCCAATGAGCAGTTCTTC.

This clonotype showed up many times. The J gene is TRBJ2-7, the V gene TRBV14; possibly TRBD2 for D (5 bases). The CDR3 runs 15 residues. Germline lookup yields CDR1 SGHDN and CDR2 FVKESK. V gave up 0 bases and J gave up 3 bases, with 12 bases separating them. The CDR3 DNA follows: TGTGCCAGCAGCCAAGATCACGGACGGGGCTACGAGCAGTACTTC. It is translated as CASSQDHGRGYEQYF. The complete variable domain, with remaining parts taken from reference TRBV14 and TRBJ2-7, reads EAGVTQFPSHSVIEKGQTVTLRCDPISGHDNLYWYRRVMGKEIKFLLHFVKESKQDESGMPNNRFLAERTGGTYSTLKVQPAELEDSGVYFCASSQDHGRGYEQYFGPGTRLTVT.

This clonotype was counted only a few times. The V and J genes are TRBV20-1 and TRBJ2-5; 11 positions agree with TRBD2. This CDR3 contains 15 residues. V lost 2 bases, J lost 1 base, and 3 bases stayed unmatched. CDR1 and CDR2 from the germline V gene are DFQATT and SNEGSKA (reference sequence). Here the CDR3 reads CSARSGLAGQETQYF. CDR3 nucleotide sequence: TGCAGTGCTAGATCTGGACTAGCGGGCCAAGAGACCCAGTACTTC.

There are many counts of this clonotype. V usage is TRBV12-3 or TRBV12-4 and J usage is TRBJ1-5; possible D gene TRBD1, 5 bases. The CDR3 covers 13 residues. V lost 6 bases, J lost 6 bases, and 12 bases lay in between. The CDR3 loop is CASSQGEGQPQHF. The CDR3 coding sequence is TGTGCCAGCAGCCAGGGTGAAGGTCAGCCCCAGCATTTT.

This clonotype was seen ten or more times. The rearrangement uses TRBV11-2 and TRBJ1-2; the match to TRBD1 covers 10 bases. This CDR3 has 15 residues. In germline, CDR1 is SGHAT, CDR2 FQNNGV. V lost 3 bases, J lost 2 bases, and 3 bases stayed unmatched. The CDR3 reads CASSLTDRGNYGYTF. The CDR3 bases are TGTGCCAGCAGCTTGACGGACAGGGGGAACTATGGCTACACCTTC.

Many counts were recorded for this clonotype. The chain couples TRBV2 to TRBJ2-5; 8 bases fit TRBD2. The ends lost 10 bases at V and 7 bases at J; junction bases unmatched: 5. Germline V gene data show CDR1 as SNHLY and CDR2 as FYNNEI. There are 11 residues in the CDR3. In DNA, the CDR3 is TGTGCCACCCACCGGGAGGGGACCCAGTACTTC. Its protein product is CATHREGTQYF.

This clonotype appeared many times. V is TRBV11-2 and J is TRBJ1-3; TRBD1 is a possible D gene (6 bases). The ends were cut back, 7 bases at V and 4 bases at J, with 11 bases in the middle. In germline, CDR1 is SGHAT, CDR2 FQNNGV. This CDR3 comprises 13 residues. CDR3 residues: CASTRDNGNTIYF. DNA of the CDR3: TGTGCCAGCACCCGGGACAACGGAAACACCATATATTTT.

This clonotype was detected ten times or more. The genes are TRBV3-1 and TRBJ2-7; D is unresolved. This CDR3 is 14 amino acids long. The V end was cut by 1 base, the J end by 5 bases, with 12 bases between. The germline V gene has CDR1 LGHDT and CDR2 YNNKEL (reference sequence). CDR3 region: CASSQGRRIHEQYF. In DNA form, the CDR3 reads TGTGCCAGCAGCCAAGGGCGGCGAATACACGAGCAGTACTTC.

This clonotype was recorded many times. The chain is built from TRBV20-1 and TRBJ2-1; unclear D gene. Germline V gene lookup returns CDR1 DFQATT and CDR2 SNEGSKA (reference sequence). The CDR3 is 10 residues long. CDR3 protein: CSPIGNEQFF. The DNA of the CDR3 is TGCAGCCCCATCGGGAATGAGCAGTTCTTC.

This clonotype was seen at least ten times. The CDR3 sequence is CSVEDLGTSPGETQYF. CDR3 coding DNA: TGCAGCGTTGAAGATCTTGGGACTTCCCCAGGCGAGACCCAGTACTTC. The chain combines TRBV29-1 with TRBJ2-5; D perhaps matches TRBD2 (6 bases). The ends were cut back, 0 bases at V and 5 bases at J, with 19 bases in the middle. The CDR3 totals 16 residues. Germline V gene lookup returns CDR1 SQVTM and CDR2 ANQGSEA.

This clonotype showed up many times. This sequence may be a read error, since a much larger clone differs from it by one base. The chain uses TRBV5-1 and TRBJ2-7, with TRBD1 matching 9 bases. CDR1 SGHRS and CDR2 YFSETQ come from the germline V gene. The CDR3 is 16 amino acids. The ends lost 0 bases at V and 0 bases at J; junction bases unmatched: 4. CDR3 loop: CASSLDGTGTSYEQYF. DNA of the CDR3: TGCGCCAGCAGCTTGGATGGGACAGGGACCTCCTACGAGCAGTACTTC.

This clonotype has just a few counts. The chain carries TRBV2 and TRBJ2-3; no firm D call. The V and J ends lost 9 bases and 0 bases respectively, with 16 bases between them. The CDR3 runs 15 residues. Per the germline V gene, CDR1 is SNHLY and CDR2 is FYNNEI. Here the CDR3 reads CASRTVAPSTDTQYF. CDR3 in DNA: TGTGCCAGTCGTACAGTCGCACCTAGCACAGATACGCAGTATTTT.

This clonotype was counted ten times or more. The gene calls are TRBV7-2 and TRBJ2-3; D is unresolved. CDR1 is SGHTA, CDR2 FQGNSA, per germline. Between the trimmed V and J ends, which lost 2 bases and 4 bases, there was a span of 7 bases. This CDR3 contains 13 residues. CDR3 coding DNA: TGTGCCAGCAGCTTAAATCCGGCAGATACGCAGTATTTT. It codes for CASSLNPADTQYF.

This clonotype was seen many times. The J gene is TRBJ2-7, the V gene TRBV28, with TRBD2 identical over 8 bases. The J segment lost 0 bases and the V segment lost 2 bases, leaving 3 bases of the junction unmatched. The CDR3 contains 15 residues. Germline CDR1 is MDHEN and CDR2 is SYDVKM. CDR3 loop: CASSLRGGASYEQYF. CDR3 DNA sequence: TGTGCCAGCAGTTTACGGGGGGGCGCCTCCTACGAGCAGTACTTC.

The chain employs TRBV11-2 and TRBJ2-1; no firm D call. Germline CDR1 reads SGHAT; CDR2 reads FQNNGV. V was cut by 5 bases and J by 0 bases, with 11 bases left in between. There are 15 residues in the CDR3. The CDR3, as DNA: TGTGCCAGCAGCGGTACAGCAGGCTCCTACAATGAGCAGTTCTTC. Amino acids: CASSGTAGSYNEQFF.

This clonotype was counted ten times or more. This chain uses TRBV24-1 with TRBJ2-6; 7 bases agree with TRBD1. The J segment lost 2 bases and the V segment lost 7 bases, leaving 7 bases of the junction unmatched. CDR1 and CDR2 (germline): KGHDR, SFDVKD. The CDR3 loop spans 16 amino acids. The CDR3 DNA sequence: TGTGCCACCAGCCGAACAGGGACAGCTGGGGCCAACGTCCTGACTTTC. It yields the protein CATSRTGTAGANVLTF.

This clonotype has at least ten counts. The gene calls are TRBV15 and TRBJ2-3, with unresolved D. Trimming shortened V by 3 bases and J by 5 bases, and 6 bases separated the two germline ends. The CDR3 is 12 amino acids. Germline CDR1 is LNHNV and CDR2 is YYDKDF (reference sequence). The CDR3 nucleotides read TGTGCCACCAGCAGGGGCAAAGATACGCAGTATTTT. It yields the protein CATSRGKDTQYF.

The V gene is TRBV27, the J gene TRBJ2-1; 8 bases match TRBD1. V shed 4 bases, J shed 6 bases, and the junction held 2 bases outside the gene matches. Germline V CDR1 and CDR2: MNHEY, SMNVEV (reference sequence). This CDR3 region has 13 residues. CDR3 coding DNA: TGTGCCAGCAGTTCGACAGGGGCCAATGAGCAGTTCTTC. It encodes CASSSTGANEQFF.

This clonotype came up a few times. The J gene is TRBJ2-7, the V gene TRBV5-1; TRBD2 agrees at 7 bases. The CDR3 is 16 residues long. J lost 6 bases, V lost 4 bases, and 16 bases had no gene match. In germline, CDR1 is SGHRS, CDR2 YFSETQ. Written as DNA, the CDR3 is TGCGCCAGCAGCCAGGGAGGGTCGGGAGTGGGGCGCGAGCAGTACTTC. Protein sequence: CASSQGGSGVGREQYF.

This clonotype was detected ten times or more. This chain uses TRBV19 with TRBJ2-1; no reliable D call. This CDR3 spans 13 amino acids. Trimming shortened V by 5 bases and J by 3 bases, and 8 bases separated the two germline ends. Germline values: CDR1 LNHDA, CDR2 SQIVND (reference sequence). CDR3 residues: CASSGPLYNEQFF. DNA for the CDR3: TGTGCCAGTAGTGGGCCGCTCTACAATGAGCAGTTCTTC.

This clonotype was observed at least ten times. The gene calls are TRBV4-1 and TRBJ1-4; perhaps TRBD1 as D (6 bases). V was shortened by 2 bases and J by 7 bases, with 17 bases between the two germline ends. The CDR3 loop spans 16 amino acids. The germline V gene has CDR1 MGHRA and CDR2 YSYEKL. The CDR3 sequence is CASSQNFNRDGEKLFF. CDR3 bases: TGCGCCAGCAGCCAAAATTTCAACAGGGACGGTGAAAAACTGTTTTTT.

This clonotype was recorded at least ten times. The rearrangement joins TRBV7-8 to TRBJ2-4; D remains ambiguous. CDR1 is SGHVS and CDR2 is FQNEAQ in the germline V gene. There are 16 residues in the CDR3. Trimming removed 5 bases from V and 0 bases from J, with 14 bases in between. The CDR3 DNA sequence: TGTGCCAGCAGCCTTCGGGTCGGTCTAGCCAAAAACATTCAGTACTTC. Translation gives CASSLRVGLAKNIQYF.

In its sample, this clonotype was seen many times. The rearrangement joins TRBV4-1 to TRBJ2-7; 7 bases map to TRBD2. The ends lost 4 bases at V and 1 base at J; junction bases unmatched: 7. Germline lookup yields CDR1 MGHRA and CDR2 YSYEKL. The CDR3 is 15 residues long. Here the CDR3 reads CASSRIGLESYEQYF. The CDR3 DNA reads TGCGCCAGCAGCCGCATTGGACTAGAGTCCTACGAGCAGTACTTC.

This clonotype has at least ten counts. V usage is TRBV29-1 and J usage is TRBJ2-5, with TRBD1 as a possible D gene (6 bases). V shed 3 bases and J shed 5 bases, with 16 bases lying between them. Germline V gene data show CDR1 as SQVTM and CDR2 as ANQGSEA. The CDR3 runs to 14 residues. CDR3 residues: CSVDRRGGGETQYF. In DNA form, the CDR3 reads TGCAGCGTTGATAGGAGAGGGGGTGGGGAGACCCAGTACTTC.